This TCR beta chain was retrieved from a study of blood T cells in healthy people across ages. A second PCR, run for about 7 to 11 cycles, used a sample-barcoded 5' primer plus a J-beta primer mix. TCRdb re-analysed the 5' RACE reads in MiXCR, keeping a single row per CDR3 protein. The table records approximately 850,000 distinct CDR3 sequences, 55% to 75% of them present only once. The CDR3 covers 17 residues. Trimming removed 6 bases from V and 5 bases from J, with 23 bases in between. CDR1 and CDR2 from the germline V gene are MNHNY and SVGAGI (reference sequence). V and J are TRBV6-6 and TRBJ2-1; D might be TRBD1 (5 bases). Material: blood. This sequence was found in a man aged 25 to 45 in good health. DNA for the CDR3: TGTGCCAGCAGCCCCAGGGTTTCGACCCTTTACCACAATGAGCAGTTCTTC. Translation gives CASSPRVSTLYHNEQFF.